This is a list of T cell receptor beta chains from one sample in a study of cytomegalovirus exposure and HLA in healthy donors. The protocol was immunoSEQ multiplex PCR, while the TCRdb copy is restricted to in-frame clones and leaves out a portion. The sample shows roughly 120,000 clones, 86% of them seen only once. Source material: PBMCs. The receptor source for this set is a man in his late teens or twenties in good health and CMV-seronegative. Each CDR3 is given with its conserved first and last residue. The D gene is left open where the match is weak. The size of a clone is reported for some rows only, either as once, few or many, or as a class for expanded clones.

v_gene: TRBV7-9; j_gene: TRBJ2-7; abundance: .; d_gene: .; CDR3aa: CASSSNRGRGEQYF; CDR3nt: TGTGCCAGCAGCTCCAACCGAGGTAGGGGCGAGCAGTACTTC
v_gene: TRBV29-1; j_gene: TRBJ2-7; abundance: few; d_gene: TRBD1; CDR3aa: CSVVPQGRGDEQYF; CDR3nt: TGCAGCGTGGTGCCACAGGGGAGAGGCGACGAGCAGTACTTC
v_gene: TRBV30; j_gene: TRBJ2-1; abundance: .; d_gene: .; CDR3aa: CAWSGQSYNEQFF; CDR3nt: TGTGCCTGGAGTGGACAGTCCTACAATGAGCAGTTCTTC
v_gene: TRBV19; j_gene: TRBJ2-7; abundance: .; d_gene: TRBD1; CDR3aa: CASSPGTGPAYEQYF; CDR3nt: TGTGCCAGTAGCCCTGGGACAGGGCCGGCCTACGAGCAGTACTTC
v_gene: TRBV9; j_gene: TRBJ2-5; abundance: .; d_gene: .; CDR3aa: CASSQPPAETQYF; CDR3nt: TGTGCCAGCAGCCAACCCCCCGCGGAGACCCAGTACTTC
v_gene: TRBV6-1; j_gene: TRBJ2-1; abundance: .; d_gene: .; CDR3aa: CASVAANNEQFF; CDR3nt: TGTGCCAGCGTAGCGGCTAACAATGAGCAGTTCTTC
v_gene: TRBV27; j_gene: TRBJ2-5; abundance: .; d_gene: TRBD2; CDR3aa: CASSQSSGRTETQYF; CDR3nt: TGTGCCAGCAGCCAATCTAGCGGGAGGACGGAGACCCAGTACTTC
v_gene: TRBV7-9; j_gene: TRBJ1-5; abundance: .; d_gene: TRBD1; CDR3aa: CASSSTGETRHF; CDR3nt: TGTGCCAGCAGCTCGACAGGGGAGACGAGACATTTT
v_gene: TRBV6-4; j_gene: TRBJ1-1; abundance: .; d_gene: .; CDR3aa: CASSETRQTEAFF; CDR3nt: TGTGCCAGCAGTGAGACACGGCAAACTGAAGCTTTCTTT
v_gene: TRBV19; j_gene: TRBJ1-2; abundance: once; d_gene: .; CDR3aa: CASSIGANPSYGYTF; CDR3nt: TGTGCCAGTAGTATAGGGGCCAACCCTTCATATGGCTACACCTTC
v_gene: TRBV7-2; j_gene: TRBJ2-3; abundance: .; d_gene: .; CDR3aa: CASSLQGGSTDTQYF; CDR3nt: TGTGCCAGCAGCTTACAAGGGGGAAGCACAGATACGCAGTATTTT
v_gene: TRBV5-6; j_gene: TRBJ2-1; abundance: .; d_gene: TRBD2; CDR3aa: CASSFQTSGRGEQFF; CDR3nt: TGTGCCAGCAGCTTCCAGACTAGCGGGAGGGGTGAGCAGTTCTTC
v_gene: TRBV10-2; j_gene: TRBJ1-5; abundance: .; d_gene: TRBD1; CDR3aa: CASSVQGARQPQHF; CDR3nt: TGCGCCAGCAGCGTTCAGGGGGCGCGGCAGCCCCAGCATTTT
v_gene: TRBV9; j_gene: TRBJ1-2; abundance: .; d_gene: .; CDR3aa: CASSVGDKLYGYTF; CDR3nt: TGTGCCAGCAGCGTAGGGGACAAACTATATGGCTACACCTTC
v_gene: TRBV15; j_gene: TRBJ1-1; abundance: .; d_gene: TRBD1; CDR3aa: CATDTGQGVGTEAFF; CDR3nt: TGTGCCACCGACACAGGACAGGGCGTGGGCACTGAAGCTTTCTTT
v_gene: TRBV30; j_gene: TRBJ1-5; abundance: .; d_gene: TRBD1; CDR3aa: CAWSARGLGWQPQHF; CDR3nt: TGTGCCTGGAGTGCCAGGGGGCTTGGCTGGCAGCCCCAGCATTTT
v_gene: TRBV10-2; j_gene: TRBJ2-5; abundance: .; d_gene: .; CDR3aa: CASSELGGRETQYF; CDR3nt: TGCGCCAGCAGTGAGTTAGGGGGACGAGAGACCCAGTACTTC
v_gene: TRBV11-3; j_gene: TRBJ1-6; abundance: .; d_gene: TRBD1; CDR3aa: CASSLGQSNSPLHF; CDR3nt: TGTGCCAGCAGCTTGGGACAGTCGAATTCACCCCTCCACTTT
v_gene: TRBV2; j_gene: TRBJ1-5; abundance: .; d_gene: .; CDR3aa: CASSRSGTTGQPQHF; CDR3nt: TGTGCCAGCAGTCGATCCGGGACAACGGGGCAGCCCCAGCATTTT
v_gene: TRBV6-5; j_gene: TRBJ1-4; abundance: few; d_gene: .; CDR3aa: CASSTGMGEKLFF; CDR3nt: TGTGCCAGCAGCACAGGGATGGGTGAAAAACTGTTTTTT
v_gene: TRBV7-2; j_gene: TRBJ1-5; abundance: .; d_gene: .; CDR3aa: CASSLDSGGNQPQHF; CDR3nt: TGTGCCAGCAGCTTGGACTCGGGAGGCAATCAGCCCCAGCATTTT
v_gene: TRBV7-2; j_gene: TRBJ2-1; abundance: .; d_gene: TRBD2; CDR3aa: CASSLTSGGVDEQFF; CDR3nt: TGTGCCAGCAGCCTCACTAGCGGGGGTGTCGATGAGCAGTTCTTC